This record concerns one T cell receptor beta chain sequence. It lacks a known antigen. Base qualities were left out, and no much larger clone turns up one base away. TCRbeta CDR3 regions were amplified from genomic DNA using the immunoSEQ Assay, a bias-controlled multiplex PCR. The study's processing was this. Within the assay, amplification of reference gene primers was used to estimate how many nucleated cells each sample contained. To quantify the absolute abundance of each unique TCRbeta CDR3 rearrangement, sequence reads were collapsed and filtered. For each sample, productive Simpson clonality was calculated by taking the square root of Simpson's diversity index across productive rearrangements. Held by TCRdb, this immuneACCESS table contains in-frame sequences only and omits some clones. Under half of the omission traces to an unresolved V gene where checked; the cause of the rest is unknown. The V and J calls and clone size are taken from that table; D and trimming were inferred from the DNA. The sample table shows around 310,000 clones, and about nine tenths are seen once. The top ten constitute about 6.8% of the sample.

At one collaborating source in Seattle, patients were enrolled during active infection and were followed longitudinally through the course of disease. The collaborating institutions used their own protocols to collect whole blood in K2EDTA tubes. Collaborator samples were shipped for TCRbeta analysis as frozen whole blood, isolated PBMCs, or DNA extracted from either sample type. The data belong to a study of blood T cell repertoires in COVID-19 (dated by TCRdb to 2018 to 2021). Broadly, across the study: Samples covering the acute and convalescent phases of COVID-19 were provided by collaborators in the United States, Italy and Spain. Samples came from the ongoing ImmuneRACE study (first 160 participants) plus 1,254 subjects from 6 global collaborators. The sample metadata nearly always contained a de-identified subject ID, COVID-19 status, age in years and sex. HLA class I and class II types, where available, came from metadata supplied by the sample provider rather than from assay-based typing. The repertoires were made available in a free public database intended to serve as a resource for research on the immune response to SARS-CoV-2. The prospective study material was composed of cDNA or gDNA derived from T cells, B-cell-depleted T cells, or PBMCs. The dataset comprised deeply sampled blood TCRbeta repertoires from subjects exposed to, actively infected with, or recovered from COVID-19.

Broader findings and caveats from the paper: How much clinical and demographic metadata was included differed by source and by participant, and the metadata was provided uncurated.

According to the germline V gene, CDR1 reads MNHEY and CDR2 reads SVGEGT. The CDR3, cysteine through phenylalanine, is 14 amino acids long. Solely the CDR3 DNA is kept, with 42 bases framed from the first base. Trimming removed 4 bases from V and 4 bases from J, leaving 13 bases between the germline ends. This TCR derives from a woman aged 30 to 39 with COVID-19, enrolled during active disease. Rearrangement joined TRBV6-2 or TRBV6-3 to TRBJ1-1; the D region possibly corresponds to TRBD1 (5 bases align). The specimen sequenced was peripheral blood. The CDR3 loop reads CASSLSGTSTEAFF. The DNA is TGTGCCAGCAGTTTATCCGGGACTTCCACTGAAGCTTTCTTT.